A selection of T cell receptor beta chains follows, all from one sample in a study of shared clonotypes between healthy human individuals. The assay was immunoSEQ multiplex PCR, and TCRdb's table has in-frame clones only and misses some. The sample lists 2 million to 2.5 million clones, less than 95% occurring once. Sequencing was performed on naive CD4+ T cells from PBMCs. These receptor sequences come from a young man in good health. Some clones in this sample may be carry-over from other donors' samples. The CDR3 runs from the conserved cysteine through the conserved F or W. D genes are given only for firm matches. Clone size is shown for a subset of rows, as once, few, many or a class of expanded clone.

D gene,J gene,V gene,clone size,CDR3 protein,CDR3 DNA
TRBD2,TRBJ2-1,TRBV27,-,CASSLRGLARDEQFF,TGTGCCAGCAGTTTAAGGGGACTAGCCAGGGATGAGCAGTTCTTC
-,TRBJ2-6,TRBV7-2,-,CASSPGTIRSGANVLTF,TGTGCCAGCAGCCCAGGGACAATTCGCTCTGGGGCCAACGTCCTGACTTTC
TRBD1,TRBJ1-1,TRBV5-1,-,CASRGQGEFWSEAFF,TGCGCCAGCAGGGGACAGGGGGAATTCTGGTCTGAAGCTTTCTTT
-,TRBJ2-1,TRBV28,-,CASSLAPVEQFF,TGTGCCAGCAGTTTGGCCCCTGTTGAGCAGTTCTTC
-,TRBJ1-2,TRBV7-8,once,CASSFDRTNYGYTF,TGTGCCAGCAGCTTCGACAGGACTAACTATGGCTACACCTTC
-,TRBJ2-1,TRBV4-3,-,CASSQELPLWSEQFF,TGCGCCAGCAGCCAAGAACTTCCTCTATGGAGTGAGCAGTTCTTC
-,TRBJ2-1,TRBV5-1,-,CASSSDRSQPNPQFF,TGCGCCAGCAGCTCGGACCGATCCCAACCCAATCCTCAGTTCTTC
-,TRBJ1-2,TRBV10-3,-,CAISDGVGEGNHYGYTF,TGTGCCATCAGTGATGGTGTTGGGGAAGGAAATCACTATGGCTACACCTTC
-,TRBJ1-2,TRBV7-2,once,CASRPSADYGYTF,TGTGCCAGCAGACCATCGGCGGACTATGGCTACACCTTC
TRBD1,TRBJ2-7,TRBV5-4,-,CASSGGQVSYEQYF,TGTGCCAGCAGCGGGGGACAGGTTTCCTACGAGCAGTACTTC
-,TRBJ2-3,TRBV5-1,once,CASNGGLTDTQYF,TGCGCCAGCAATGGGGGCCTCACAGATACGCAGTATTTT
TRBD1,TRBJ1-1,TRBV7-2,once,CASSLRTGLLNTEAFF,TGTGCCAGCAGCCTCAGGACAGGGCTATTGAACACTGAAGCTTTCTTT
TRBD1,TRBJ1-2,TRBV9,-,CASSGPYRGEGYTF,TGTGCCAGCAGCGGCCCATACAGGGGAGAAGGCTACACCTTC
-,TRBJ2-1,TRBV11-2,-,CASSLQGVDNEQFF,TGTGCCAGCAGCTTGCAAGGGGTAGACAATGAGCAGTTCTTC
-,TRBJ1-1,TRBV5-4,-,CASSPTDGGAFF,TGTGCCAGCAGCCCAACCGACGGGGGAGCTTTCTTT
-,TRBJ1-1,TRBV10-1,few,CASSEELGNKAFF,TGCGCCAGCAGTGAGGAGTTAGGGAATAAAGCTTTCTTT
TRBD2,TRBJ2-1,TRBV7-3,once,CASSLKPIGLAGELNEQFF,TGTGCCAGCAGCTTAAAACCCATTGGACTAGCGGGAGAACTCAATGAGCAGTTCTTC
-,TRBJ1-2,TRBV6-1,-,CASSGPTGGYTF,TGTGCCAGCAGTGGGCCTACCGGTGGCTACACCTTC
-,TRBJ1-5,TRBV19,-,CATKTNQPQHF,TGTGCCACAAAAACCAACCAGCCCCAGCATTTT
TRBD1,TRBJ1-2,TRBV28,-,CASSAWTDRGGYTF,TGTGCCAGCAGCGCTTGGACTGACAGGGGTGGCTACACCTTC
-,TRBJ2-7,TRBV27,once,CASSLPGGNEQYF,TGTGCCAGCAGCTTACCGGGTGGGAACGAGCAGTACTTC
-,TRBJ1-5,TRBV5-8,-,CASSLFGNQPQHF,TGTGCCAGCAGCTTGTTTGGCAATCAGCCCCAGCATTTT
-,TRBJ1-2,TRBV6-6,-,CASSYYGTVYGYTF,TGTGCCAGCAGTTACTATGGAACAGTCTATGGCTACACCTTC
TRBD2,TRBJ2-1,TRBV18,-,CASSYRTSGDEQFF,TGTGCCAGCTCGTATCGGACTAGCGGTGATGAGCAGTTCTTC
-,TRBJ1-2,TRBV28,-,CASSLALDYGYTF,TGTGCCAGCAGTTTGGCCCTGGACTATGGCTACACCTTC
-,TRBJ2-7,TRBV28,once,CASSLSQASGGQYF,TGTGCCAGCAGTTTATCCCAGGCCTCCGGCGGGCAGTACTTC
TRBD1,TRBJ2-3,TRBV7-9,-,CASSPTGADTQYF,TGTGCCAGCAGCCCGACAGGGGCGGATACGCAGTATTTT
-,TRBJ1-1,TRBV2,once,CATSGATEAFF,TGTGCCACTTCAGGGGCCACTGAAGCTTTCTTT
TRBD2,TRBJ2-7,TRBV29-1,once,CSVVLAGASEQYF,TGCAGCGTTGTCCTAGCGGGAGCATCCGAGCAGTACTTC
-,TRBJ1-1,TRBV7-9,-,CASSSRTGNTEAFF,TGTGCCAGCAGCTCGAGGACGGGGAACACTGAAGCTTTCTTT
-,TRBJ1-5,TRBV13,-,CASSTQQGEPQHF,TGTGCCAGCAGCACGCAACAGGGAGAGCCCCAGCATTTT
-,TRBJ2-7,TRBV7-2,once,CASSLDQDASSYEQYF,TGTGCCAGCAGCTTAGACCAGGACGCCAGCTCCTACGAGCAGTACTTC
TRBD1,TRBJ2-7,TRBV7-9,once,CASSLVETGASYEQYF,TGTGCCAGCAGCTTAGTGGAGACAGGGGCTTCCTACGAGCAGTACTTC